The 24 T cell receptor beta chains below were found in one sample sequenced in a study of blood T cell repertoires in COVID-19. Here immunoSEQ multiplex PCR was the method, and the copy in TCRdb shows in-frame clones only, minus some. The table lists 240,000 or so clones, 75% to 90% of them singletons. Input material: peripheral blood. These receptors all come from a woman in her 30s who had recovered from COVID-19.

The rearrangement uses TRBV21-1 and TRBJ1-5; the D call of TRBD1 is as the table states it, not checked on the DNA. TRBV21-1 is annotated as a pseudogene. CDR3 length: 18 residues. CDR3 nucleotide sequence: TGTGCCAGCAGCAAAGCGAGGGGACAGACTCATAGCAATCAGCCCCAGCATTTT. It is translated as CASSKARGQTHSNQPQHF.

V usage is TRBV7-3 and J usage is TRBJ2-1; 7 bases align to TRBD2. The length of the CDR3 is 14 residues. Trimming at V came to 5 bases and at J to 7 bases, leaving 8 bases not matched to a gene. Per the germline V gene, CDR1 is SGHTA and CDR2 is FQGTGA. For the CDR3, the DNA is TGTGCCAGCAGCCCCGGGGGGTCGTCAAATGAGCAGTTCTTC. Amino acids: CASSPGGSSNEQFF.

The chain recombines TRBV6-1 with TRBJ2-5; a possible D gene is TRBD1 (6 bases). Trimming pared 2 bases from V and 5 bases from J, leaving 24 bases between. Germline CDR1 and CDR2: MNHNS and SASEGT. CDR3 length equals 18 residues. The CDR3 bases are TGTGCCAGCAGTGAATTAGTGTCCGGACAGTCGCGCAGGGAGACCCAGTACTTC. It encodes CASSELVSGQSRRETQYF.

V is TRBV5-6 and J is TRBJ1-3; perhaps TRBD1 as D (6 bases). Trimming took off 4 bases at V and 4 bases at J, with 15 bases between the two ends. The germline gives CDR1 SGHDT, CDR2 YYEEEE. This CDR3 region has 15 residues. CDR3 in amino acids: CASSALVRGGNTIYF. CDR3 nucleotide sequence: TGTGCCAGCAGCGCTTTAGTCAGGGGAGGAAACACCATATATTTT.

The chain joins TRBV5-5 to TRBJ1-3; 7 nucleotides match TRBD1. The trim removed 3 bases at V and 7 bases at J, leaving 16 bases unmatched. CDR1 and CDR2 (germline): SGHKS, YYEKEE (reference sequence). CDR3 length equals 17 residues. CDR3 sequence: CASSYGTAARGRNTIYF. Here the CDR3 DNA reads TGTGCCAGCAGCTACGGGACAGCTGCAAGGGGCAGGAACACCATATATTTT.

Points on this clone: Other DNA sequences within the sample encode an identical CDR3. The chain combines TRBV5-1 with TRBJ2-7, with 7 nucleotides matching TRBD1. The CDR3 length is 14 residues. Germline loops: CDR1 SGHRS, CDR2 YFSETQ. Losses at the gene ends were 2 bases for V and 0 bases for J; bases not matched to a gene: 2. The CDR3 DNA follows: TGCGCCAGCAGCTTCGGGGACAGCTCCTACGAGCAGTACTTC. This sequence encodes CASSFGDSSYEQYF.

The chain combines TRBV18 with TRBJ1-2; perhaps TRBD1 as D (6 bases). Trimming took 1 base from V and 4 from J, leaving 13 bases between them. From germline, CDR1 is KGHSH and CDR2 LQKENI. This CDR3 contains 15 residues. CDR3 sequence: CASSPLEGQAYGYTF. CDR3 nucleotide sequence: TGTGCCAGCTCACCACTTGAGGGACAAGCCTATGGCTACACCTTC.

CDR3: CASSDGGRVAYEQFF. DNA of the CDR3: TGCGCCAGCAGTGATGGGGGCCGCGTGGCCTATGAGCAGTTCTTC. V and J are TRBV10-2 and TRBJ2-1; D might be TRBD1 (6 bases). Trimming shortened V by 3 bases and J by 8 bases, and 17 bases separated the two germline ends. Germline-derived CDR1 and CDR2 are WSHSY and SAAADI. This CDR3 has 15 residues.

The chain combines TRBV19 with TRBJ2-1; D might be TRBD2 (6 bases). The CDR3 is 14 amino acids. The ends were cut back, 8 bases at V and 4 bases at J, with 15 bases in the middle. CDR1 is LNHDA and CDR2 is SQIVND in the germline V gene (reference sequence). CDR3 nucleotide sequence: TGTGCCAGTCAGACTAGACATACATACAATGAGCAGTTCTTC. Encoded protein: CASQTRHTYNEQFF.

The rearrangement links TRBV7-3 to TRBJ1-1; D gene unclear. Germline CDR1 reads SGHTA; CDR2 reads FQGTGA. With 2 bases removed from V and 1 base from J, the gap between germline ends came to 11 bases. This CDR3 comprises 15 residues. CDR3 in DNA: TGTGCCAGCAGCTTATTCCCAGGATCGAACACTGAAGCTTTCTTT. Translating it yields CASSLFPGSNTEAFF. Supplemented by reference TRBV7-3 and TRBJ1-1, the full variable domain reads GAGVSQTPSNKVTEKGKYVELRCDPISGHTALYWYRQSLGQGPEFLIYFQGTGAADDSGLPNDRFFAVRPEGSVSTLKIQRTERGDSAVYLCASSLFPGSNTEAFFGQGTRLTVV.

The V gene is TRBV4-3, the J gene TRBJ2-7, with 7 positions matching TRBD2. The CDR3 has 15 residues. The junction had 9 bases not matched to a gene; V was cut back by 0 bases and J by 7 bases. CDR1 LGHNA and CDR2 YSLEER come from the germline V gene. Here the CDR3 reads CASSQDGRAGDEQYF. DNA for the CDR3: TGCGCCAGCAGCCAAGATGGTAGGGCGGGGGATGAGCAGTACTTC.

The chain carries TRBV19 and TRBJ2-2, with a weak D call TRBD2 (6 bases). Trimming pared 2 bases from V and 0 bases from J, leaving 7 bases between. This CDR3 region has 15 residues. Germline V lookup: CDR1 LNHDA, CDR2 SQIVND (reference sequence). The CDR3 spells CASSILATNTGELFF. In DNA, the CDR3 is TGTGCCAGTAGTATACTAGCGACGAACACCGGGGAGCTGTTTTTT.

CDR3 protein: CASSQYPGVSYEQYF. In DNA form, the CDR3 reads TGTGCCAGCAGCCAATACCCAGGTGTTTCCTACGAGCAGTACTTC. This chain uses TRBV7-6 with TRBJ2-7; no reliable D call. V lost 5 bases and J lost 1, with 15 bases in between. The germline V gene has CDR1 SGHVS and CDR2 FNYEAQ. The CDR3 extends over 15 amino acids. Full variable domain (remainder filled in from reference TRBV7-6 and TRBJ2-7): GAGVSQSPRYKVTKRGQDVALRCDPISGHVSLYWYRQALGQGPEFLTYFNYEAQQDKSGLPNDRFSAERPEGSISTLTIQRTEQRDSAMYRCASSQYPGVSYEQYFGPGTRLTVT.

The V and J genes are TRBV7-8 and TRBJ2-1; D might be TRBD1 (5 bases). This CDR3 is 13 amino acids long. V lost 2 bases to trimming and J lost 9 bases, with 11 bases between them. CDR1 SGHVS and CDR2 FQNEAQ come from the germline V gene. The CDR3 DNA reads as TGTGCCAGCAGCTTATACAGGTCTACTGAGCAGTTCTTC. Protein sequence: CASSLYRSTEQFF.

This chain joins TRBV29-1 and TRBJ2-1; D may be TRBD2 (5 bases). Germline V gene lookup returns CDR1 SQVTM and CDR2 ANQGSEA. V dropped 1 base and J dropped 1 base, with 17 bases sitting between them. CDR3 length: 17 amino acids. CDR3 bases: TGCAGCGTTGAAGGGGGATTCACGGGCGGGTCCTACAATGAGCAGTTCTTC. The encoded protein is CSVEGGFTGGSYNEQFF.

On this clone itself: The sample has other DNA sequences that encode this CDR3 too. The rearrangement links TRBV18 to TRBJ1-2, with TRBD1 matching 12 bases. The V segment lost 2 bases and the J segment 2 bases; nucleotides outside the gene matches: 0. Germline lookup yields CDR1 KGHSH and CDR2 LQKENI. The CDR3 covers 15 residues. CDR3 residues: CASSPGTGGNYGYTF. The DNA of the CDR3 is TGTGCCAGCTCACCAGGGACAGGGGGCAACTATGGCTACACCTTC.

The chain carries TRBV18 and TRBJ2-1; no clear D. The ends were cut back, 0 bases at V and 6 bases at J, with 6 bases in the middle. This CDR3 comprises 13 residues. Germline CDR1 is KGHSH and CDR2 is LQKENI. The CDR3 region has the DNA TGTGCCAGCTCACCACCGAGTTCCAATGAGCAGTTCTTC. Its translation is CASSPPSSNEQFF.

The J gene is TRBJ2-7, the V gene TRBV7-2, with TRBD2 identical over 8 bases. This CDR3 has 14 residues. The germline V gene has CDR1 SGHTA and CDR2 FQGNSA. V shed 4 bases and J 2 bases; nucleotides not matched to a gene: 4. The CDR3 region is CASSSQRGTYEQYF. CDR3 nucleotides: TGTGCCAGCAGCTCCCAGCGGGGGACCTACGAGCAGTACTTC.

The rearrangement joins TRBV19 to TRBJ2-5, with unresolved D. This CDR3 region has 14 residues. Germline CDR1 LNHDA, CDR2 SQIVND (reference sequence). V was trimmed by 5 bases and J by 0 bases, leaving 10 bases between them. CDR3 in amino acids: CASSVSWYQETQYF. The CDR3 region has the DNA TGTGCCAGTAGTGTTAGCTGGTACCAAGAGACCCAGTACTTC.

The rearrangement links TRBV10-1 to TRBJ1-1, with D uncertain. V gave up 11 bases and J gave up 0 bases, with 13 bases separating them. Per germline, CDR1 WNHNN and CDR2 SYGVQD (reference sequence). This CDR3 contains 13 residues. CDR3 DNA: TGCGCCTCGAGGGAGGCTATGAACACTGAAGCTTTCTTT. Its translation is CASREAMNTEAFF.

The gene calls are TRBV4-3 and TRBJ2-5, with D perhaps TRBD1 (6 bases). CDR1 is LGHNA, CDR2 YSLEER, per germline. The CDR3 covers 15 residues. Trimming removed 0 bases from V and 4 bases from J, with 12 bases in between. The CDR3 DNA sequence: TGCGCCAGCAGCCAAGATGTGGGGGCCGGAGAGACCCAGTACTTC. Residues: CASSQDVGAGETQYF.

J is TRBJ1-5 and V is TRBV27, with a weak D call TRBD1 (6 bases). Germline V lookup: CDR1 MNHEY, CDR2 SMNVEV (reference sequence). The V end was cut by 6 bases, the J end by 2 bases, with 14 bases between. The CDR3 covers 15 residues. The CDR3 spells CASRVSAGGNQPQHF. The CDR3 DNA reads TGTGCCAGCAGGGTGTCTGCAGGGGGCAATCAGCCCCAGCATTTT.

A word on this clone: The same CDR3 also results from other DNA sequences found in this sample. V usage is TRBV6-1 and J usage is TRBJ2-7, with 9 positions matching TRBD1. Per the germline V gene, CDR1 is MNHNS and CDR2 is SASEGT. This CDR3 contains 15 residues. V trimming: 3 bases; J trimming: 1 base; junction bases outside the gene matches: 4. The chain's CDR3 is CASSEAGTGSYEQYF. The CDR3 DNA reads as TGTGCCAGCAGTGAGGCCGGGACAGGGTCCTACGAGCAGTACTTC.

The chain joins TRBV7-9 to TRBJ2-3, with D possibly being TRBD1 (7 bases). CDR1 and CDR2 from the germline V gene are SEHNR and FQNEAQ (reference sequence). Deletions cut 2 bases from V and 5 bases from J, with 14 bases between. This CDR3 region has 15 residues. In DNA form, the CDR3 reads TGTGCCAGCAGCTTATTCAGGGGGGCAGAAGATACGCAGTATTTT. Its translation: CASSLFRGAEDTQYF.